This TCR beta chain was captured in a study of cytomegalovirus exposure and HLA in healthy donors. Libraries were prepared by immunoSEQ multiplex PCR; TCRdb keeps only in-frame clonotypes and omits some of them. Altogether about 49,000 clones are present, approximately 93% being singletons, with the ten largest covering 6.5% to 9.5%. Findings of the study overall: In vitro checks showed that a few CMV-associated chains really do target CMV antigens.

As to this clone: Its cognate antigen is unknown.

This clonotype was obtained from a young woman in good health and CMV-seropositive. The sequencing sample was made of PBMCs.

The CDR3 loop is CATTPSGRKTQYF. Here the CDR3 DNA reads TGTGCCACAACCCCTAGCGGGAGGAAGACCCAGTACTTC. This sequence joins TRBV2 and TRBJ2-5; 11 nucleotides match TRBD2. The CDR3 runs to 13 residues. Germline V gene sequence: CDR1 SNHLY, CDR2 FYNNEI. With 10 bases clipped from V and 6 bases from J, the junction kept 7 bases outside the gene matches.